This TCR beta chain was sequenced for a study of blood T cells in healthy people across ages. For this clonotype: Its antigen is unidentified.

The CDR3 is 15 amino acids. Per germline, CDR1 SEHNR and CDR2 FQNEAQ (reference sequence). The V segment lost 2 bases and the J segment 5 bases; nucleotides outside the gene matches: 3. The second PCR ran about 6 to 12 cycles with a sample-barcoded 5' primer and J-beta primers. A template-switch adaptor that had 12 random nucleotides put a tag on each cDNA molecule. TCRdb passed the 5' RACE reads through MiXCR, listing each CDR3 protein once. Among about 1.8 million distinct CDR3 sequences listed, about 50% were seen once. Overall study findings and caveats: Age showed a roughly linear inverse relationship with TCR beta diversity per million T cells. A strong correlation was seen between TCR beta diversity and naive T cell percentage.

The receptor comes from a middle-aged woman in good health. The chain has TRBV7-9 and TRBJ1-6; TRBD1 matches 7 bases. Sequencing was carried out using blood. The CDR3 DNA sequence: TGTGCCAGCAGCTTAAGGACAGGACATAATTCACCCCTCCACTTT. Its protein product is CASSLRTGHNSPLHF. The full variable domain, with the rest looked up from reference TRBV7-9 and TRBJ1-6, is DTGVSQNPRHKITKRGQNVTFRCDPISEHNRLYWYRQTLGQGPEFLTYFQNEAQLEKSRLLSDRFSAERPKGSFSTLEIQRTEQGDSAMYLCASSLRTGHNSPLHFGNGTRLTVT.